This T cell receptor beta chain was captured in a study of CD8 T cells in Susac syndrome. Study results and caveats: TCR sequencing and HLA analysis covered a relatively small number of individuals.

The CDR3 is 14 amino acids. Germline V gene data show CDR1 as SGDLS and CDR2 as YYNGEE. Between the trimmed V and J ends, which lost 0 bases and 3 bases, there was a span of 10 bases. An amount of RNA that ranged from roughly 0.5 to 1 ug was reverse transcribed with random hexamers. Across 54 Vbeta and 13 Jbeta, TCR beta CDR3 was amplified with immunoSEQ multiplex PCR. Using its own MiXCR run on the immunoSEQ multiplex PCR reads, TCRdb lists one record per CDR3 protein. This sample has under 200,000 distinct CDR3 sequences, with 85% to 95% found just once. Sequencing of TCR beta covered CD8+ and CD4+ T cells obtained from blood. Worth noting for this clonotype: The antigen remains undetermined.

The receptor was isolated from a human donor in good health. Material: CD4+ T cells from PBMCs. V and J are TRBV9 and TRBJ2-7; D is undetermined. The CDR3 coding sequence is TGTGCCAGCAGCGTAGGGTTGGGTCTCTACGAGCAGTACTTC. Translating gives CASSVGLGLYEQYF. Filled out from reference TRBV9 and TRBJ2-7, the complete variable domain reads DSGVTQTPKHLITATGQRVTLRCSPRSGDLSVYWYQQSLDQGLQFLIQYYNGEERAKGNILERFSAQQFPDLHSELNLSSLELGDSALYFCASSVGLGLYEQYFGPGTRLTVT.